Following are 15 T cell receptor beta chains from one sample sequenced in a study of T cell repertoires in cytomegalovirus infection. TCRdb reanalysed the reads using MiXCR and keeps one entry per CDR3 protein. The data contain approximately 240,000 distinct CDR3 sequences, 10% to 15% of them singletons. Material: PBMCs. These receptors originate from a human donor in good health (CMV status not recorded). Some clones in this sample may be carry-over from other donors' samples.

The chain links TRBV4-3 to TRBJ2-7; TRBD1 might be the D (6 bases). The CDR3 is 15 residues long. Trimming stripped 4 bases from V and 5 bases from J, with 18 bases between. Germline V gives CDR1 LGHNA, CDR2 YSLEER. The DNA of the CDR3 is TGCGCCAGCAGCCCGATGACAGGTTATCGGAACGAGCAGTACTTC. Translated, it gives CASSPMTGYRNEQYF.

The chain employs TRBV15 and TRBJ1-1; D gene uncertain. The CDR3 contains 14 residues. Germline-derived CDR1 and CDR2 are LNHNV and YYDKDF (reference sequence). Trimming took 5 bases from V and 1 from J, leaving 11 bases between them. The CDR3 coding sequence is TGTGCCACCAGCGGAAGCACCGGGAACACTGAAGCTTTCTTT. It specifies CATSGSTGNTEAFF.

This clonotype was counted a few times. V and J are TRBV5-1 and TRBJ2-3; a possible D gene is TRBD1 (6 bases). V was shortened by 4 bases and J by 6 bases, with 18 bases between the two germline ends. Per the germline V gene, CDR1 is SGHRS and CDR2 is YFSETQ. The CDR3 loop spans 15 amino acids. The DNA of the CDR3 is TGCGCCAGCAGCGGAATGGGGGCACCTTGGGATACGCAGTATTTT. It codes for CASSGMGAPWDTQYF.

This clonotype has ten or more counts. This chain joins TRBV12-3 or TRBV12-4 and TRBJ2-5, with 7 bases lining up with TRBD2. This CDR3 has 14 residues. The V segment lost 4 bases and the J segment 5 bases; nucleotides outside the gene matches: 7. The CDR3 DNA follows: TGTGCCAGCAGTTCTACGACCGGGGGGGAGACCCAGTACTTC. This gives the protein CASSSTTGGETQYF.

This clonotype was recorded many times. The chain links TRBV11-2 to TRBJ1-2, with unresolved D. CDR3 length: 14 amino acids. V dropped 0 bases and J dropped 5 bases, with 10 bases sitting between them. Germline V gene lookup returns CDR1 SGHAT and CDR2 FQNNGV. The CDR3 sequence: CASSLDRTAYGYTF. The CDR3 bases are TGTGCCAGCAGCTTAGATCGTACGGCGTATGGCTACACCTTC. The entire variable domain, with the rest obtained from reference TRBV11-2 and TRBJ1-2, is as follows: EAGVAQSPRYKIIEKRQSVAFWCNPISGHATLYWYQQILGQGPKLLIQFQNNGVVDDSQLPKDRFSAERLKGVDSTLKIQPAKLEDSAVYLCASSLDRTAYGYTFGSGTRLTVV.

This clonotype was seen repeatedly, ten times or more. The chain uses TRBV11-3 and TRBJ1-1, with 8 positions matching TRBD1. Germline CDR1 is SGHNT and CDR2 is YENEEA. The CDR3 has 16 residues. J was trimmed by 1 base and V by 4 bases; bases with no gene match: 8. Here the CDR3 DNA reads TGTGCCAGCAGCTCCAGGGGGCCAGTGCCGAACACTGAAGCTTTCTTT. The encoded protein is CASSSRGPVPNTEAFF.

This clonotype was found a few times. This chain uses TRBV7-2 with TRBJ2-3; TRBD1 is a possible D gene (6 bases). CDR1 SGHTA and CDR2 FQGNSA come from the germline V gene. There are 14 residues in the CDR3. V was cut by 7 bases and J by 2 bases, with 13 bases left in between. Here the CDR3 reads CASTSQGPTDTQYF. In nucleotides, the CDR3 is TGTGCCAGCACCTCGCAGGGGCCCACAGATACGCAGTATTTT.

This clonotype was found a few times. The CDR3 spells CASKVAGNTDTQYF. DNA for the CDR3: TGTGCCAGCAAGGTAGCGGGAAACACAGATACGCAGTATTTT. The rearrangement uses TRBV6-5 and TRBJ2-3; 8 bases line up with TRBD2. This CDR3 has 14 amino acids. Germline loops: CDR1 MNHEY, CDR2 SVGAGI. J gave up 2 bases and V 7 bases, and 5 bases lay outside the gene matches.

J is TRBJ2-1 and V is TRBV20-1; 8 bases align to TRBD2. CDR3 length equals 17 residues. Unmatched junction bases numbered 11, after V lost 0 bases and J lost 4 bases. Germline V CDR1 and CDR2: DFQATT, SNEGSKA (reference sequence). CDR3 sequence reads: CSARDRPAGVVYNEQFF. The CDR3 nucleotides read TGCAGTGCTAGAGATCGACCAGCGGGAGTTGTTTACAATGAGCAGTTCTTC.

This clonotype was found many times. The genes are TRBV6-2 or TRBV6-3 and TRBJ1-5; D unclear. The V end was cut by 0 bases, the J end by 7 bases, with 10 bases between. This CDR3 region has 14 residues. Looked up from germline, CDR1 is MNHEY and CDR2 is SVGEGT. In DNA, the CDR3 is TGTGCCAGCAGTTACTCGATCAAATTACAGCCCCAGCATTTT. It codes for CASSYSIKLQPQHF.

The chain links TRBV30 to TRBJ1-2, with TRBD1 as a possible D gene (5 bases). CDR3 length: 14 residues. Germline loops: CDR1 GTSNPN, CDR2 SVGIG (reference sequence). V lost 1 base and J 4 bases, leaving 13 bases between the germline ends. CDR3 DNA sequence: TGTGCCTGGAGTGGACGTGTTGACAGCTATGGCTACACCTTC. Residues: CAWSGRVDSYGYTF.

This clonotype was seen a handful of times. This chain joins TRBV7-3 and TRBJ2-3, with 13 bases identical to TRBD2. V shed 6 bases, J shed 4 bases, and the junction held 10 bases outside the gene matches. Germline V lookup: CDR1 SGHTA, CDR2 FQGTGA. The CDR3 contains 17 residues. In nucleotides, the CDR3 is TGTGCCAGCAGTTTTACACTAGCGGGGGGGCTCCCAGATACGCAGTATTTT. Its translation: CASSFTLAGGLPDTQYF.

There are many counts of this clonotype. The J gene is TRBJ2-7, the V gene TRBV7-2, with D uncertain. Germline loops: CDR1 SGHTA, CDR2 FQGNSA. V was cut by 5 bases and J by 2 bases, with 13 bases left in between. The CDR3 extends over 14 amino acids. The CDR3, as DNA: TGTGCCAGCAGCGGAACAGCTGGCGCCTACGAGCAGTACTTC. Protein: CASSGTAGAYEQYF. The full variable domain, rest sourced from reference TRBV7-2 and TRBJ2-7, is GAGVSQSPSNKVTEKGKDVELRCDPISGHTALYWYRQSLGQGLEFLIYFQGNSAPDKSGLPSDRFSAERTGGSVSTLTIQRTQQEDSAVYLCASSGTAGAYEQYFGPGTRLTVT.

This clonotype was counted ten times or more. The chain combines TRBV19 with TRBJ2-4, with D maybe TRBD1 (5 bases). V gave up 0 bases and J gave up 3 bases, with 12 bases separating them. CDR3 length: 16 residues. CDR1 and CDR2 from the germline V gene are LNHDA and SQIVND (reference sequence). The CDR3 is CASSIEEQGVKNIQYF. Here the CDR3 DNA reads TGTGCCAGTAGTATAGAGGAGCAGGGCGTCAAAAACATTCAGTACTTC.

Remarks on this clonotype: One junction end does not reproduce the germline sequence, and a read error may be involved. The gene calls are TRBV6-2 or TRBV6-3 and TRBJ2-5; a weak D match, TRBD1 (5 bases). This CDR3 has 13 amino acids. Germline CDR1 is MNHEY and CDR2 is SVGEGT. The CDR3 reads CARTPDRQETQNF. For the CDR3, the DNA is TGTGCCCGCACCCCAGACAGACAAGAGACCCAGAACTTC.